The 8 T cell receptor beta chains given below trace back to one sample, sequenced in a study of CD8 T cells in ankylosing spondylitis. From the 5' RACE reads, TCRdb called clonotypes with MiXCR, one entry per CDR3 protein. The repertoire includes under 85,000 distinct CDR3 sequences, under 5.5% of them detected once, and around 2.2% sits in the top ten. Sequenced sample: blood, either unsorted or a sorted T cell fraction (not recorded which). These receptors were collected from a male donor with ankylosing spondylitis or in good health (not recorded which).

There are many counts of this clonotype. The rearrangement uses TRBV24-1 and TRBJ2-5, with TRBD1 matching 9 bases. Germline V gene lookup returns CDR1 KGHDR and CDR2 SFDVKD. This CDR3 contains 15 residues. V was clipped by 4 bases and J by 3 bases; unmatched bases: 5. CDR3 sequence reads: CATSDRDRDKETQYF. The CDR3 bases are TGTGCCACCAGTGACCGGGACAGGGACAAAGAGACCCAGTACTTC.

This clonotype was seen at least ten times. The V gene is TRBV5-1, the J gene TRBJ2-3; 8 positions match TRBD2. CDR1 and CDR2 (germline): SGHRS, YFSETQ. CDR3 length: 16 residues. The J segment lost 1 base and the V segment lost 3 bases, leaving 7 bases of the junction unmatched. The CDR3 DNA reads as TGCGCCAGCAGCTACTTAAGCGGGAGCCGCACAGATACGCAGTATTTT. Protein: CASSYLSGSRTDTQYF.

This clonotype was seen ten or more times. The rearrangement joins TRBV29-1 to TRBJ2-7, with 7 positions matching TRBD1. Germline CDR1 is SQVTM and CDR2 is ANQGSEA. V was clipped by 0 bases and J by 2 bases; unmatched bases: 7. The CDR3 loop spans 15 amino acids. The CDR3 coding sequence is TGCAGCGTTGAAGATACCGGGACAGAGACCTACGAGCAGTACTTC. Translation: CSVEDTGTETYEQYF.

This clonotype was counted between two and nine times. The chain links TRBV10-3 to TRBJ1-2; D remains ambiguous. With 8 bases removed from V and 8 bases from J, the gap between germline ends came to 15 bases. CDR1 ENHRY and CDR2 SYGVKD come from the germline V gene. The CDR3 runs 12 residues. CDR3 nucleotides: TGTGCCATCGAGAGTAATTCGGACGGCTACACCTTC. It is translated as CAIESNSDGYTF.

This clonotype was detected ten times or more. At one of its ends the junction is not consistent with the germline gene, which may arise from a read error. The chain carries TRBV28 and TRBJ2-7, with TRBD1 matching 7 bases. CDR1 and CDR2 (germline): MDHEN, SYDVKM. The CDR3 has 16 residues. CDR3 nucleotide sequence: TGTACCAGCAGTTTCCAAACCGGGACAGTACCCTACGAGCAGTACTTC. It codes for CTSSFQTGTVPYEQYF.

The sample holds many counts of this clonotype. The chain links TRBV6-5 to TRBJ1-1, with D hard to call. The CDR3 spans 15 residues. Germline CDR1 reads MNHEY; CDR2 reads SVGAGI. V gave up 4 bases and J gave up 0 bases, with 12 bases separating them. The CDR3 sequence: CASSSPGRMNTEAFF. The CDR3 DNA reads TGTGCCAGCAGTTCCCCCGGACGGATGAACACTGAAGCTTTCTTT.

This clonotype was seen at least ten times. The chain couples TRBV12-3 or TRBV12-4 to TRBJ2-3, with 7 bases aligning to TRBD2. With V trimmed by 0 bases and J by 4 bases, 10 bases remained unmatched. The CDR3 has 17 residues. In nucleotides, the CDR3 is TGTGCCAGCAGTTTAGCTTACAGTCTCAGCGGGGCAGATACGCAGTATTTT. Translated, it gives CASSLAYSLSGADTQYF.

DNA of the CDR3: TGTGCCAGCAGCTACCGGAGGACAGATACGCAGTATTTT. Translating gives CASSYRRTDTQYF. The chain is built from TRBV11-1 and TRBJ2-3, with D possibly TRBD2 on 5 matching bases. Deletions cut 4 bases from V and 3 bases from J, with 8 bases between. The CDR3 contains 13 residues. Germline lookup yields CDR1 SGHAT and CDR2 FQDESV (reference sequence).